A selection of T cell receptor beta chains follows, all from one sample in a study of blood T cell repertoires in COVID-19. Only in-frame clones appear in the TCRdb table, and some are missing; sequencing was by immunoSEQ multiplex PCR. In the table there are just over 150,000 clones, roughly 91% of which are singletons. Sequencing was carried out using peripheral blood. Every receptor here comes from a woman in her forties or fifties with acute or convalescent COVID-19. Both conserved end residues are part of each CDR3. The D gene is left open where the match is weak. Not every row has a clone size; where given, it reads once, few, many or a size class.

TRBJ1-1 | TRBV18 | . | . | CASSPRTEAFF | TGTGCCAGCTCACCGAGGACTGAAGCTTTCTTT
TRBJ2-1 | TRBV19 | TRBD2 | . | CASSMGVQREVYYNEQFF | TGTGCCAGTAGTATGGGTGTGCAGCGGGAGGTATACTACAATGAGCAGTTCTTC
TRBJ1-2 | TRBV10-3 | TRBD1 | . | CAIDEGIGGGYGYTF | TGTGCCATCGACGAGGGTATAGGGGGCGGGTATGGCTACACCTTC
TRBJ2-3 | TRBV18 | TRBD2 | . | CASSPPPPWTSGSTDTQYF | TGTGCCAGCTCACCACCTCCCCCCTGGACTAGCGGGAGCACAGATACGCAGTATTTT
TRBJ2-2 | TRBV6-5 | . | . | CASSYEGVLSTGELFF | TGTGCCAGCAGTTACGAGGGAGTCCTTAGCACCGGGGAGCTGTTTTTT
TRBJ2-7 | TRBV7-2 | . | . | CASSLVTGFSSYEQYF | TGTGCCAGCAGCTTAGTTACAGGCTTTAGCTCCTACGAGCAGTACTTC
TRBJ2-7 | TRBV12-3/TRBV12-4 | TRBD2 | . | CASRGSSYEQYF | TGTGCCAGCCGCGGGAGCTCCTACGAGCAGTACTTC
TRBJ1-4 | TRBV9 | TRBD1 | . | CASSPRGQGGEKLFF | TGTGCCAGCAGCCCACGCGGACAGGGAGGGGAAAAACTGTTTTTT
TRBJ2-7 | TRBV6-5 | TRBD2 | once | CASRPGGRAYEQYF | TGTGCCAGCAGGCCGGGGGGGCGAGCCTACGAGCAGTACTTC
TRBJ1-5 | TRBV5-6 | TRBD1 | once | CASSLGTGRGQPQHF | TGTGCCAGCAGCTTAGGGACAGGGAGGGGTCAGCCCCAGCATTTT
TRBJ1-2 | TRBV5-4 | TRBD1 | . | CASSPADRGPYGYTF | TGTGCCAGCAGCCCGGCGGACAGGGGGCCCTATGGCTACACCTTC
TRBJ2-7 | TRBV19 | TRBD1 | . | CASRKTGLYEQYF | TGTGCCAGTAGGAAGACAGGGCTCTACGAGCAGTACTTC
TRBJ2-7 | TRBV12-3/TRBV12-4 | . | . | CASTRTVYEQYF | TGTGCCAGCACCAGGACAGTCTACGAGCAGTACTTC
TRBJ1-1 | TRBV5-1 | . | . | CASSLTGSFTEAFF | TGCGCCAGCAGCTTGACAGGATCTTTCACTGAAGCTTTCTTT
TRBJ2-5 | TRBV5-1 | . | . | CASSLYPLSGGQETQYF | TGCGCCAGCAGCTTGTACCCCCTTTCCGGAGGGCAAGAGACCCAGTACTTC
TRBJ1-6 | TRBV28 | . | . | CASSPHSYNSPLHF | TGTGCCAGCAGTCCCCACTCCTATAATTCACCCCTCCACTTT
TRBJ2-7 | TRBV5-5 | . | . | CASSQGHAIYEQYF | TGTGCCAGCAGCCAGGGACACGCCATCTACGAGCAGTACTTC
TRBJ1-1 | TRBV12-5 | . | . | CASGLRQTGGTEAFF | TGTGCTAGTGGTTTGAGGCAGACAGGCGGGACTGAAGCTTTCTTT